This passage covers 26 T cell receptor beta chains from one sample sequenced in a study of CXCR3-negative and CXCR3-positive naive CD8 T cells. UMI-tagged TRB cDNA libraries were built via 5' RACE. TCRdb re-called the 5' RACE reads, yielding one record per CDR3 amino acid sequence without DNA. Recorded here are around 45,000 distinct CDR3 sequences; the top ten clones represent roughly 1.6%. The sequenced sample consisted of naive CXCR3- CD8+ T cells from blood. The sample's subset: CD45RO-CCR7+CD27+CD95- naive CD8+ T cells lacking CXCR3 (TNR3-). Every receptor here comes from a human donor in good health. Some clones in this sample may be carry-over from other donors' samples.

This chain connects TRBV28 to TRBJ2-7; TCRdb calls TRBD1, which cannot be checked without DNA. The CDR3 contains 12 residues. Germline V gene data show CDR1 as MDHEN and CDR2 as SYDVKM. The CDR3 reads CASSSGYYEQYF. The full variable domain, its missing parts supplied by reference TRBV28 and TRBJ2-7, is DVKVTQSSRYLVKRTGEKVFLECVQDMDHENMFWYRQDPGLGLRLIYFSYDVKMKEKGDIPEGYSVSREKKERFSLILESASTNQTSMYLCASSSGYYEQYFGPGTRLTVT.

The gene calls are TRBV6-5 and TRBJ2-6. Germline assignment: CDR1 MNHEY and CDR2 SVGAGI. CDR3 length equals 15 residues. CDR3 loop: CASSPDQSGANVLTF.

The rearrangement joins TRBV5-5 to TRBJ2-7; the TCRdb D gene call, TRBD1, has no DNA to confirm it. The CDR3 is 15 amino acids. From germline, CDR1 is SGHKS and CDR2 YYEKEE (reference sequence). CDR3 sequence: CASSLGDREGDEQYF.

This chain connects TRBV7-9 to TRBJ1-1. This CDR3 has 13 residues. The germline V gene has CDR1 SEHNR and CDR2 FQNEAQ (reference sequence). The CDR3: CASSYRGQLEAFF.

The chain couples TRBV11-2 to TRBJ2-3; TCRdb reports TRBD1, a call that lacks DNA to check it against. Germline V gene data show CDR1 as SGHAT and CDR2 as FQNNGV. The CDR3 sequence is 14 residues long. The CDR3 region is CASSWGVDTDTQYF.

The chain employs TRBV10-3 and TRBJ2-7; TCRdb names TRBD2, which stays unverified in the absence of DNA. Per germline, CDR1 ENHRY and CDR2 SYGVKD. CDR3 size: 14 residues. The CDR3 reads CAITRLAGAEEQYF.

The chain couples TRBV27 to TRBJ2-2; the TRBD2 assignment by TCRdb is unverifiable without DNA. Per the germline V gene, CDR1 is MNHEY and CDR2 is SMNVEV (reference sequence). CDR3 length: 18 amino acids. The CDR3 here is CASSLLLAGGPGTGELFF.

The V gene is TRBV28, the J gene TRBJ2-1; TCRdb's assignment of TRBD1 cannot be checked, as there is no DNA. The CDR3 sequence is 17 residues long. Germline CDR1 is MDHEN and CDR2 is SYDVKM. The CDR3 sequence: CASSPGGAGVLYNEQFF.

The chain recombines TRBV13 with TRBJ2-2; the D call of TRBD1 rests on TCRdb alone, since no DNA is present to check it. Germline values: CDR1 PRHDT, CDR2 FYEKMQ (reference sequence). The CDR3 is 14 amino acids. CDR3 protein: CASSLLRGPGELFF.

This chain joins TRBV28 and TRBJ2-5; checking the TCRdb D call of TRBD2 is not possible without DNA. This CDR3 is built from 15 residues. The V gene's germline CDR1 is MDHEN and CDR2 SYDVKM. The CDR3 reads CASSSPSGGVHPPVF. The whole variable domain, filled in from reference TRBV28 and TRBJ2-5, reads DVKVTQSSRYLVKRTGEKVFLECVQDMDHENMFWYRQDPGLGLRLIYFSYDVKMKEKGDIPEGYSVSREKKERFSLILESASTNQTSMYLCASSSPSGGVHPPVFGPGTRLLVL.

CDR3 loop: CSARVYPGLAGVNEQFF. The rearrangement uses TRBV20-1 and TRBJ2-1; TCRdb reports TRBD2, a call that lacks DNA to check it against. Germline CDR1 DFQATT, CDR2 SNEGSKA (reference sequence). The CDR3 extends over 17 amino acids.

This chain links TRBV7-2 with TRBJ2-7; the D call of TRBD1 rests on TCRdb alone, since no DNA is present to check it. The CDR3 extends over 15 amino acids. Looked up from germline, CDR1 is SGHTA and CDR2 is FQGNSA. The CDR3 region is CASSLVAGFGYEQYF.

In terms of frequency, this clonotype is medium-sized. The genes are TRBV4-3 and TRBJ1-1; TCRdb calls TRBD1, which cannot be checked without DNA. The CDR3 covers 14 residues. Germline V gene data show CDR1 as LGHNA and CDR2 as YSLEER. Here the CDR3 reads CASSPSGGGTEAFF.

The J gene is TRBJ2-7, the V gene TRBV15; TCRdb's D call, TRBD1, is unchecked because there is no DNA. Germline lookup yields CDR1 LNHNV and CDR2 YYDKDF (reference sequence). CDR3 length: 17 amino acids. CDR3 region: CATSTVETTGHSYEQYF.

V gene TRBV12-3 or TRBV12-4 combines with J gene TRBJ2-5. The CDR3 is made up of 15 amino acids. CDR3 residues: CASSNGSRSGETQYF.

The chain couples TRBV15 to TRBJ2-2; the TRBD1 assignment by TCRdb is unverifiable without DNA. The CDR3 contains 18 residues. Germline CDR1 is LNHNV and CDR2 is YYDKDF (reference sequence). CDR3 sequence reads: CATSRTGQGYPNTGELFF.

The chain is built from TRBV10-3 and TRBJ1-3. Germline V gives CDR1 ENHRY, CDR2 SYGVKD. The CDR3 sequence is 14 residues long. CDR3 sequence: CAISETGSGNTIYF.

The chain is built from TRBV20-1 and TRBJ2-4. CDR1 and CDR2 (germline): DFQATT, SNEGSKA (reference sequence). This CDR3 is 14 amino acids long. The CDR3 spells CSADRTLDKNIQYF.

The CDR3 protein is CASSDDGQGVEQYF. V usage is TRBV4-2 and J usage is TRBJ2-7; TCRdb gives TRBD1 as the D gene, but with no DNA this cannot be confirmed. Germline CDR1 reads LGHNA; CDR2 reads YNFKEQ. The CDR3 runs to 14 residues.

This chain uses TRBV6-4 with TRBJ2-7. The CDR3 contains 14 residues. Germline CDR1 and CDR2: MRHNA and SNTAGT. The CDR3 here is CASSEGSTVGEQYF.

V is TRBV7-8 and J is TRBJ2-7; TCRdb proposes TRBD1, but this gene call is untestable without DNA. The CDR3 length is 16 residues. CDR1 and CDR2 (germline): SGHVS, FQNEAQ. CDR3 in amino acids: CASSPVPPGSVYEQYF.

This chain links TRBV7-9 with TRBJ2-2. This CDR3 spans 15 amino acids. Per the germline V gene, CDR1 is SEHNR and CDR2 is FQNEAQ (reference sequence). The CDR3 loop is CASSLGGSNTGELFF.

The rearrangement uses TRBV28 and TRBJ2-7; TCRdb picks TRBD2, but there is no DNA to check that call. The V gene's germline CDR1 is MDHEN and CDR2 SYDVKM. The CDR3 contains 16 residues. CDR3 sequence reads: CASSFSGRPASYEQYF.

This chain links TRBV9 with TRBJ2-5; TCRdb selects TRBD1, and the lack of DNA leaves this call unchecked. The CDR3 has 15 residues. From germline, CDR1 is SGDLS and CDR2 YYNGEE. CDR3: CASSVGHHSQETQYF.

V is TRBV11-2 and J is TRBJ1-2; TCRdb returns TRBD1, unconfirmable since there is no DNA. Germline V gene sequence: CDR1 SGHAT, CDR2 FQNNGV. The CDR3 consists of 13 residues. CDR3: CASSSPGSDGYTF.

V usage is TRBV28 and J usage is TRBJ2-3; the TCRdb call, TRBD2, lacks DNA for checking. The CDR3 loop spans 14 amino acids. Germline loops: CDR1 MDHEN, CDR2 SYDVKM. CDR3 sequence reads: CASISGKVLDTQYF. The full variable domain, with the rest looked up from reference TRBV28 and TRBJ2-3, is DVKVTQSSRYLVKRTGEKVFLECVQDMDHENMFWYRQDPGLGLRLIYFSYDVKMKEKGDIPEGYSVSREKKERFSLILESASTNQTSMYLCASISGKVLDTQYFGPGTRLTVL.